The following is a TCR beta chain sequence with its context. No antigen is known for it. No quality values exist for individual bases; no much larger clone is one base distant. In the paper's terms, the time point label means: around 22 weeks on oral tofacitinib. What this sample's treatment or condition label stands for: oral pan-JAK inhibitor, 5-10 mg twice daily. Lesional scalp punch biopsies and peripheral blood were obtained from alopecia areata patients. PBMCs were isolated by density centrifugation and stained for CD3, CD4 and CD8, and CD4+ and CD8+ T cells were sorted on a FACSAria. Inclusive of the bounding cysteine and phenylalanine, the CDR3 is 14 residues long. Of all the DNA, just the CDR3 is kept, 42 bases in frame from base 1. CDR1 and CDR2 are drawn from the germline V gene: LGHNA, YNFKEQ. Trimming takes 0 bases from V and 1 base from J, and the germline ends sit 6 bases apart. The library was obtained by the immunoSEQ multiplex PCR assay. To provide template for TCR sequencing, every sample had RNA extracted and reverse transcribed into cDNA. SuperScript III was used for first-strand cDNA synthesis, primed with a 2:1 mix of oligo-dT and random hexamers. Amplification bias was assessed with a synthetic immune receptor repertoire, and residual bias was removed computationally. Per the original workflow: After raw reads were preprocessed to remove errors, the CDR3 was defined following IMGT conventions as running from the conserved cysteine to phenylalanine. Clonality was calculated as 1 minus Shannon entropy normalized by log2 of the number of productive unique TCRs. Whether each scalp clone was CD4 or CD8 was inferred by checking scalp TCRbeta sequences against the CD4 and CD8 repertoires from sorted blood. This is the immuneACCESS table as TCRdb keeps it, with only in-frame sequences that have V and J called. A part of the clones is gone; compared with another copy, unresolved V genes explain less than half, and the rest is unexplained. V and J calls plus clone size are reproduced from that table; the DNA served to infer D and trimming. A total of 80,000 or so clones appear in this sample, around 65% of them only once. The top ten clonotypes cover roughly a quarter of the sample.

The source of the sample is a study of CD8+ T cells in alopecia areata (dated by TCRdb to the late 2010s). For the study in its entirety: The treated patients, all with moderate-to-severe alopecia areata, were enrolled in an open-label pilot trial of oral tofacitinib given at 5 to 10 mg twice daily. Tofacitinib was given for 6 to 18 months, followed by 6 months of follow-up off drug to assess delayed response and recurrence. The SALT score, which quantifies the percentage of affected scalp surface area, was used to measure disease severity in treated patients. To study T cell clonal expansion in alopecia areata, the researchers applied high-throughput TCRbeta sequencing to both the C3H/HeJ mouse model and human patients. Scalp tissue and sorted CD4+ and CD8+ peripheral blood T cells from patchy and totalis/universalis alopecia areata patients and from healthy controls were covered by human TCRbeta sequencing. Patients on tofacitinib were biopsied at baseline and after 4 and 24 weeks of treatment, and several of the patients also had a later scalp biopsy. Clonality in the scalp was compared among normal scalp (n=4), patchy alopecia areata scalp (n=8), and alopecia totalis/universalis scalp (n=8). The RNA source kit depended on sample type: the PAXgene miRNA kit for fixed scalp, the miRNeasy kit for PBMCs, and the RNeasy kit for mouse skin. TCRbeta CDR3 regions were amplified by immunoSEQ multiplex PCR using 35 Vbeta forward and 13 Jbeta reverse primers. Results and caveats for the whole study, not just this receptor: Compared with normal scalp, lesional scalp had higher clonality and more expanded CD8+ clones, particularly in alopecia totalis/universalis, a pattern that suggests antigenic drive. Many expanded lesional clones persisted in scalp and blood during tofacitinib treatment, which may partly explain relapse after stopping treatment. Resident alphabeta T cells in normal human skin are also sequenced, complicating scalp TCR repertoire analysis, unlike mouse skin dominated by gammadelta T cells. TCR sequences shared between patients were less clear than in mice, possibly partly because of HLA diversity in the patient population. Tofacitinib significantly lowered scalp clonality and the number of expanded CD8+ clones among the top 100 scalp clones. Because the treated cohort was small and had just a single nonresponder, larger studies are needed to establish links between baseline CD8+ expansion and response.

The chain uses TRBV4-2 and TRBJ1-1; the D region possibly corresponds to TRBD1 (6 bases align). This clonotype was obtained from a human donor with alopecia areata. The sample here was CD8+ T cells sorted from blood, taken at week 24, from a patient treated with tofacitinib. The bases read TGTGCCAGCAGCCAAGAGGGACAGAACACTGAAGCTTTCTTT. The resulting protein is CASSQEGQNTEAFF.